One and the same sample provided the 18 T cell receptor beta chains below, sequenced in a study of blood T cell repertoires in COVID-19. Measured with immunoSEQ multiplex PCR; TCRdb has only the in-frame clones, and not every one. The sample lists about 120,000 clones, about 80% occurring once. What was sequenced was peripheral blood. Receptors were obtained from a woman older than 75 with acute or convalescent COVID-19.

This clone came up a few times. V gene TRBV6-6 combines with J gene TRBJ1-3; TRBD1 is a possible D gene (5 bases). V was pared by 0 bases and J by 0 bases, with 9 bases between. CDR3 length: 16 amino acids. Germline V gene lookup returns CDR1 MNHNY and CDR2 SVGAGI (reference sequence). CDR3 coding DNA: TGTGCCAGCAGTTACTCCCAGACAGTCTCTGGAAACACCATATATTTT. It encodes CASSYSQTVSGNTIYF.

The J gene is TRBJ2-6, the V gene TRBV4-3, with D tentatively TRBD1 (5 bases). The CDR3 extends over 18 amino acids. Trimming removed 2 bases from V and 1 base from J, with 15 bases in between. CDR1 LGHNA and CDR2 YSLEER come from the germline V gene. CDR3: CASSQRTIHLSGANVLTF. The CDR3 DNA follows: TGCGCCAGCAGCCAACGGACAATCCATCTATCTGGGGCCAACGTCCTGACTTTC.

The count of this clone is one. The chain carries TRBV11-2 and TRBJ1-1, with D possibly TRBD1 on 5 matching bases. The CDR3 totals 15 residues. Between the trimmed V and J ends, which lost 4 bases and 0 bases, there was a span of 12 bases. Germline-derived CDR1 and CDR2 are SGHAT and FQNNGV. In nucleotides, the CDR3 is TGTGCCAGCAGCTCACAGGATCGCATGAACACTGAAGCTTTCTTT. Encoded protein: CASSSQDRMNTEAFF.

The chain uses TRBV6-5 and TRBJ1-2, with 8 positions matching TRBD1. Germline V gene data show CDR1 as MNHEY and CDR2 as SVGAGI. The CDR3 is 14 amino acids. J lost 6 bases, V lost 2 bases, and 5 bases had no gene match. CDR3 residues: CASSYLDRGNGYTF. The CDR3 nucleotides are TGTGCCAGCAGTTACCTCGACAGGGGCAATGGCTACACCTTC.

V is TRBV28 and J is TRBJ2-7; 9 nucleotides align to TRBD1. V trimming: 7 bases; J trimming: 4 bases; junction bases outside the gene matches: 2. There are 12 residues in the CDR3. Looked up from germline, CDR1 is MDHEN and CDR2 is SYDVKM. The CDR3 sequence is CASKTGGYEQYF. The CDR3 DNA follows: TGTGCCAGCAAGACAGGGGGATACGAGCAGTACTTC.

This clone was picked up a small number of times. This sequence joins TRBV11-3 and TRBJ1-2; perhaps TRBD1 as D (5 bases). The ends were cut back, 6 bases at V and 4 bases at J, with 12 bases in the middle. The CDR3 spans 13 residues. Germline V gives CDR1 SGHNT, CDR2 YENEEA. The CDR3 reads CASRRDRFYGYTF. The CDR3 DNA reads TGTGCCAGCAGACGTGACAGATTCTATGGCTACACCTTC. The variable domain in full, completed from reference TRBV11-3 and TRBJ1-2, reads EAGVVQSPRYKIIEKKQPVAFWCNPISGHNTLYWYLQNLGQGPELLIRYENEEAVDDSQLPKDRFSAERLKGVDSTLKIQPAELGDSAVYLCASRRDRFYGYTFGSGTRLTVV.

This sequence joins TRBV19 and TRBJ1-2; TRBD1 matches at 9 bases. The junction had 9 bases not matched to a gene; V was cut back by 2 bases and J by 8 bases. The CDR3 runs 15 residues. The V gene's germline CDR1 is LNHDA and CDR2 SQIVND (reference sequence). CDR3 protein: CASSITGQGIGGYTF. The CDR3, as DNA: TGTGCCAGTAGTATAACCGGACAGGGGATCGGCGGCTACACCTTC.

The genes are TRBV28 and TRBJ1-5; possible D gene TRBD1, 5 bases. Germline values: CDR1 MDHEN, CDR2 SYDVKM. V lost 6 bases and J 4 bases, leaving 10 bases between the germline ends. CDR3 length: 13 residues. CDR3 nucleotide sequence: TGTGCCAGCAGAATATCAGGGAATCAGCCCCAGCATTTT. Protein product: CASRISGNQPQHF.

This chain connects TRBV27 to TRBJ1-4, with 7 bases identical to TRBD1. Trimming at V came to 5 bases and at J to 8 bases, leaving 11 bases not matched to a gene. The germline V gene has CDR1 MNHEY and CDR2 SMNVEV (reference sequence). The CDR3 has 15 residues. CDR3 DNA: TGTGCCAGCAGTCCTATACGGACAGGATACGAAAAACTGTTTTTT. Encoded protein: CASSPIRTGYEKLFF.

This clone was counted between two and nine times. This chain links TRBV2 with TRBJ2-2; D is uncertain. This CDR3 has 15 residues. The V end was cut by 5 bases, the J end by 4 bases, with 14 bases between. Germline assignment: CDR1 SNHLY and CDR2 FYNNEI. The CDR3 sequence: CASSSRRRGTGELFF. The CDR3 region has the DNA TGTGCCAGCAGTTCCCGTCGAAGAGGCACCGGGGAGCTGTTTTTT.

V usage is TRBV5-4 and J usage is TRBJ1-4, with TRBD1 as a possible D gene (5 bases). V was trimmed by 3 bases and J by 6 bases, leaving 18 bases between them. Germline V lookup: CDR1 SGHNT, CDR2 YYREEE (reference sequence). The CDR3 length is 16 residues. The DNA for the CDR3 is TGTGCCAGCAGCTGGAGCGGGGGTCGGTTCGATGAAAAACTGTTTTTT. Translating it yields CASSWSGGRFDEKLFF.

V is TRBV4-2 and J is TRBJ1-5; D unresolved. Germline V gene sequence: CDR1 LGHNA, CDR2 YNFKEQ. V lost 0 bases and J 6 bases, leaving 12 bases between the germline ends. The CDR3 is 15 residues long. In nucleotides, the CDR3 is TGTGCCAGCAGCCAAGAGGGCTTCGTGGGTCAGCCCCAGCATTTT. Its protein product is CASSQEGFVGQPQHF.

The chain couples TRBV3-1 (or the pseudogene TRBV3-2) to TRBJ1-2, with D perhaps matching TRBD1 (5 bases). This CDR3 has 14 residues. The ends were cut back, 4 bases at V and 7 bases at J, with 16 bases in the middle. The germline V gene has CDR1 LGHDT and CDR2 YNNKEL (reference sequence). For the CDR3, the DNA is TGTGCCAGCAGCCCCTTGGGGCTGGAGCGTGGCTACACCTTC. Translated, it gives CASSPLGLERGYTF.

Worth noting for this clone: Distinct nucleotide sequences in the sample also encode this CDR3. The rearrangement joins TRBV7-2 to TRBJ1-5; TRBD1 agrees at 11 bases. The CDR3 is made up of 15 amino acids. V dropped 5 bases and J dropped 2; count of bases not matched to a gene: 2. The V gene's germline CDR1 is SGHTA and CDR2 FQGNSA. The CDR3 DNA is TGTGCCAGCAGCCCGGGACAGGGGGGCAATCAGCCCCAGCATTTT. Protein sequence: CASSPGQGGNQPQHF. Together with reference TRBV7-2 and TRBJ1-5, the CDR3 gives the full variable domain: GAGVSQSPSNKVTEKGKDVELRCDPISGHTALYWYRQSLGQGLEFLIYFQGNSAPDKSGLPSDRFSAERTGGSVSTLTIQRTQQEDSAVYLCASSPGQGGNQPQHFGDGTRLSIL.

V and J are TRBV2 and TRBJ1-5; D unclear. V dropped 3 bases and J dropped 5 bases, with 11 bases sitting between them. The CDR3 runs to 14 residues. Germline V lookup: CDR1 SNHLY, CDR2 FYNNEI. The CDR3 sequence is CASSEGGTHQPQHF. CDR3 in DNA: TGTGCCAGCAGTGAGGGAGGTACTCATCAGCCCCAGCATTTT.

DNA of the CDR3: TGTGCCAGCAGTGACCGCTCGGGGGGCGCAGATACGCAGTATTTT. It codes for CASSDRSGGADTQYF. The chain recombines TRBV6-4 with TRBJ2-3, with D possibly being TRBD2 (7 bases). There are 15 residues in the CDR3. The V gene's germline CDR1 is MRHNA and CDR2 SNTAGT. V lost 2 bases, J lost 4 bases, and 13 bases lay in between.

The CDR3 region has the DNA TGTGCCACCATGGGGGCAGCTGCACTCCAAGAGACCCAGTACTTC. Translated: CATMGAAALQETQYF. This rearrangement joins TRBV6-5 to TRBJ2-5, with D possibly being TRBD1 (6 bases). Germline loops: CDR1 MNHEY, CDR2 SVGAGI. Trimming left V 10 bases short and J 1 base short, with 19 bases between. CDR3 length: 15 residues.

This clone came up a few times. The chain joins TRBV18 to TRBJ1-4; D gene ambiguous. Between the trimmed V and J ends, which lost 3 bases and 0 bases, there was a span of 8 bases. There are 15 residues in the CDR3. CDR1 and CDR2 from the germline V gene are KGHSH and LQKENI. The CDR3 reads CASSPYTTTNEKLFF. The CDR3 bases are TGTGCCAGCTCACCTTATACAACAACTAATGAAAAACTGTTTTTT. Filled out from reference TRBV18 and TRBJ1-4, the complete variable domain reads NAGVMQNPRHLVRRRGQEARLRCSPMKGHSHVYWYRQLPEEGLKFMVYLQKENIIDESGMPKERFSAEFPKEGPSILRIQQVVRGDSAAYFCASSPYTTTNEKLFFGSGTQLSVL.